This T cell receptor beta chain was identified during a study of T cells after yellow fever vaccination. One entry per CDR3 protein results from TCRdb running MiXCR on the 5' RACE reads. This sample yields more than 350,000 distinct CDR3 sequences, of which roughly 10% are seen a single time; around 18% belongs to the top ten. The CDR3 sequence is 13 residues long. V lost 4 bases, J lost 6 bases, and 13 bases lay in between. Per germline, CDR1 SGHRS and CDR2 YFSETQ. The chain employs TRBV5-1 and TRBJ1-1, with D possibly TRBD1 on 5 matching bases. The sample consisted of PBMCs, taken on the day of the first yellow fever vaccination. This TCR came from a young man who received the YFV17D yellow fever vaccine. CDR3 sequence: CASSLQGIAEAFF. The DNA of the CDR3 is TGCGCCAGCAGCCTTCAGGGAATAGCTGAAGCTTTCTTT.